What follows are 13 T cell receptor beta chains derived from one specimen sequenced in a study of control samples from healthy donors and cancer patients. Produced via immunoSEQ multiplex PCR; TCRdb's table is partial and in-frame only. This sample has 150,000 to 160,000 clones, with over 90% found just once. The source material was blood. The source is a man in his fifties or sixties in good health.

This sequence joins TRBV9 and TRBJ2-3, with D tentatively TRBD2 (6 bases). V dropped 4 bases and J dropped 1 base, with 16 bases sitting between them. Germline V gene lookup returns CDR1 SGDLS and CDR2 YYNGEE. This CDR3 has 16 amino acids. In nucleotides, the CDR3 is TGTGCCAGCAGCAGGTCGCCGGGAGTGCGCACAGATACGCAGTATTTT. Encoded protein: CASSRSPGVRTDTQYF.

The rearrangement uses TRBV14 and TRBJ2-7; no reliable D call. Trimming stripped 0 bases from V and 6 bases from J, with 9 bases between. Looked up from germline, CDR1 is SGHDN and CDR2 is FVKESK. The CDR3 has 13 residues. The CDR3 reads CASSQDLRTEQYF. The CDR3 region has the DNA TGTGCCAGCAGCCAAGATTTGCGGACCGAGCAGTACTTC.

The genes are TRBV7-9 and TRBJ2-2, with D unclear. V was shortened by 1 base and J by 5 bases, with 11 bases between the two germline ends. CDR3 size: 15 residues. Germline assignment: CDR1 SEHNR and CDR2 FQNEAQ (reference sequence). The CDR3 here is CASSLGPSYTGELFF. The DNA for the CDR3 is TGTGCCAGCAGCTTAGGCCCCAGCTATACCGGGGAGCTGTTTTTT.

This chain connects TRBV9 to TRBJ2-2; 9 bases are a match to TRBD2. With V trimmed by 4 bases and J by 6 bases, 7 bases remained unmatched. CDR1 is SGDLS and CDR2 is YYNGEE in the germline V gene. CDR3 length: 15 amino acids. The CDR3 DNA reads TGTGCCAGCAGCTGGCAGGCTAGCGGGGCCGGGGAGCTGTTTTTT. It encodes CASSWQASGAGELFF.

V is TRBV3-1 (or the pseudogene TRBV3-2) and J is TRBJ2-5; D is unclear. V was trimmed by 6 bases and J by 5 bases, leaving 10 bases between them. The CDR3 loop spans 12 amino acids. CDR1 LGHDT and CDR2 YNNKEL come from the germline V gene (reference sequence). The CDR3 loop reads CASRHLGETQYF. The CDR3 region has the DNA TGTGCCAGCAGACACTTGGGGGAGACCCAGTACTTC.

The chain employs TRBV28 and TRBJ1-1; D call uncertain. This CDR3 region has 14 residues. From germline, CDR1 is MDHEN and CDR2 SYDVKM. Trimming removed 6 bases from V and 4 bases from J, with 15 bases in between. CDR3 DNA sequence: TGTGCCAGCAGGCCCCGGGGTTGGGGCACTGAAGCTTTCTTT. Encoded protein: CASRPRGWGTEAFF.

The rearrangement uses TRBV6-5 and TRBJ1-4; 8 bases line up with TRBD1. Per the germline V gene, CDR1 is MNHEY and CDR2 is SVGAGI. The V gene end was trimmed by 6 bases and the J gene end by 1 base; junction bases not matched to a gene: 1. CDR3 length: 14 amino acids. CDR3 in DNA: TGTGCCAGCAGGGACAGGGTAACTAATGAAAAACTGTTTTTT. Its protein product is CASRDRVTNEKLFF.

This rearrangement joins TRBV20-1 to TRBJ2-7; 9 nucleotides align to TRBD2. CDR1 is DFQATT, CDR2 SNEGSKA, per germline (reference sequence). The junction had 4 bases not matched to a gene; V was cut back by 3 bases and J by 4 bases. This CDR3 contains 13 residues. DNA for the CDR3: TGCAGTGCTAGTCCTAGCGGGACTTACGAGCAGTACTTC. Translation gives CSASPSGTYEQYF.

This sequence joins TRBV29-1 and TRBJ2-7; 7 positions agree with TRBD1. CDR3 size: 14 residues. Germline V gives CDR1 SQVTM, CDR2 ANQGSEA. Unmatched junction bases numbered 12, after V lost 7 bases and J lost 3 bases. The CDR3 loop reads CSARDSLKGYEQYF. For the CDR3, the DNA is TGCAGCGCCCGGGACAGCTTAAAAGGCTACGAGCAGTACTTC.

Here the CDR3 DNA reads TGTGCCAGCAGTTACTCGGGCAGGGGGTATTACACTGAAGCTTTCTTT. Translating it yields CASSYSGRGYYTEAFF. V is TRBV6-5 and J is TRBJ1-1, with TRBD1 identical over 7 bases. Germline CDR1 MNHEY, CDR2 SVGAGI. The junction had 7 bases not matched to a gene; V was cut back by 0 bases and J by 3 bases. The length of the CDR3 is 16 residues.

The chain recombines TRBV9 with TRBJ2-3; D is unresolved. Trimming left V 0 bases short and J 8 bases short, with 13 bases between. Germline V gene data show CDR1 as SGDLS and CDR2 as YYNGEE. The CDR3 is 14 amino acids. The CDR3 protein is CASSVEDSTGTQYF. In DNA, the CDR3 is TGTGCCAGCAGCGTAGAAGACTCCACGGGTACGCAGTATTTT.

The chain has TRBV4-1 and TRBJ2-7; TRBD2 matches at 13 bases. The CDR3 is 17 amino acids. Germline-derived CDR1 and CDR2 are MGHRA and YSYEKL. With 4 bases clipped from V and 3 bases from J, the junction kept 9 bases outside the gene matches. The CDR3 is CASSPGGLAGKFYEQYF. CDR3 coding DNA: TGCGCCAGCAGCCCCGGGGGACTAGCGGGAAAATTCTACGAGCAGTACTTC.

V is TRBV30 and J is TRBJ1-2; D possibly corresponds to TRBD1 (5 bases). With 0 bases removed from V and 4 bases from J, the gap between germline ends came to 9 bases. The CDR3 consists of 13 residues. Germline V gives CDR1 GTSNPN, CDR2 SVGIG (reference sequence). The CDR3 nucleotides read TGTGCCTGGAGTGTTTCGGGGGGCTATGGCTACACCTTC. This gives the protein CAWSVSGGYGYTF.